This TCR beta chain was retrieved from a study of OX40 agonist ivuxolimab in advanced cancers. The wider study: The drug used for patients, ivuxolimab, was an agonistic anti-OX40 (CD134) antibody. Head and neck, renal cell, melanoma or hepatocellular carcinoma were the cancers that dose-escalation patients had.

The repertoire was sequenced with immunoSEQ multiplex PCR; TCRdb's copy has only in-frame clones and lacks some. Among around 84,000 clones listed, about 93% were seen once. The origin of this receptor is an adult with an advanced solid tumor such as melanoma, head and neck, liver or kidney cancer. This specimen consisted of CD4+ or CD8+ T cells sorted from blood, obtained in a trial of the OX40 agonist ivuxolimab.

The CDR3 coding sequence is TGTGCCAGCAGCCTTACAGTTAATGAAAAACTGTTTTTT. Amino acid sequence: CASSLTVNEKLFF. This chain uses TRBV6-1 with TRBJ1-4; D not resolved. V was pared by 6 bases and J by 4 bases, with 9 bases between. Germline assignment: CDR1 MNHNS and CDR2 SASEGT. This CDR3 is built from 13 residues.